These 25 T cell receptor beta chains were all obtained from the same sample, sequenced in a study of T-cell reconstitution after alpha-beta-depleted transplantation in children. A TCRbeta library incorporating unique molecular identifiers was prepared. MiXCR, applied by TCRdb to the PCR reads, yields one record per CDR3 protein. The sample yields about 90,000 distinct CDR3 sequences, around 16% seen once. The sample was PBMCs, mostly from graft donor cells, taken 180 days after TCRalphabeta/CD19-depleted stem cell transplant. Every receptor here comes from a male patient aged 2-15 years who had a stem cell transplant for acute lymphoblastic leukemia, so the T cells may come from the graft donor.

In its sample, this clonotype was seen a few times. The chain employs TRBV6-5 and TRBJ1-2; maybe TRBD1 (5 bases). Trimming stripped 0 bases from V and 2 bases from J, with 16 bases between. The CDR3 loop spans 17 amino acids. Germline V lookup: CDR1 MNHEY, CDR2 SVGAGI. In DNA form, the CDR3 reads TGTGCCAGCAGTTACTCCGGTACGAGGGGAATAAACTATGGCTACACCTTC. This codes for CASSYSGTRGINYGYTF.

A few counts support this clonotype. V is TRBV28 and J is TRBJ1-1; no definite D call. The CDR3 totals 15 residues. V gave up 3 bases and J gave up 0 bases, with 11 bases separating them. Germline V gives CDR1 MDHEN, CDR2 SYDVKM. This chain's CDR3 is CASSLQTAVNTEAFF. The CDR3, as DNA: TGTGCCAGCAGTTTGCAGACGGCCGTGAACACTGAAGCTTTCTTT.

The CDR3 nucleotides are TGCAGTGCTAGAGATCCGCGGACAGCGGTTACGGGGGAGCTGTTTTTT. It specifies CSARDPRTAVTGELFF. The chain combines TRBV20-1 with TRBJ2-2; TRBD1 might be the D (6 bases). V lost 0 bases and J lost 8, with 19 bases in between. The CDR3 length is 16 residues. Germline CDR1 reads DFQATT; CDR2 reads SNEGSKA (reference sequence).

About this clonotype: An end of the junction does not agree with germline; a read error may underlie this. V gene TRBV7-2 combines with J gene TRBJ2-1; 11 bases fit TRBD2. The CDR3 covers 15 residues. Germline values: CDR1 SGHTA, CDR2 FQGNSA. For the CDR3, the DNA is TGTGCCAGCAGCATAGCGGGGGGGTCTTACAATGAGCAGTTCTTC. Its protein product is CASSIAGGSYNEQFF.

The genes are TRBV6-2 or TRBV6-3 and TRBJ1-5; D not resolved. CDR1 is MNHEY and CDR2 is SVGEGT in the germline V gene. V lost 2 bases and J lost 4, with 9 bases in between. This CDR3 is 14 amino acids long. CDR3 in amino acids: CASSYVENNQPQHF. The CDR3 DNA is TGTGCCAGCAGTTACGTAGAGAATAATCAGCCCCAGCATTTT.

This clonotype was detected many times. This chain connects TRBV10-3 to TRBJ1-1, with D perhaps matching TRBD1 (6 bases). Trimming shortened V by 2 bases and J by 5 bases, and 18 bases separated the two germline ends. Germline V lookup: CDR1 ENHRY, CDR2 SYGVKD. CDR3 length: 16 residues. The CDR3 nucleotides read TGTGCCATCAGTGAGGGGTACAGGGATGGGAGGACTGAAGCTTTCTTT. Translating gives CAISEGYRDGRTEAFF.

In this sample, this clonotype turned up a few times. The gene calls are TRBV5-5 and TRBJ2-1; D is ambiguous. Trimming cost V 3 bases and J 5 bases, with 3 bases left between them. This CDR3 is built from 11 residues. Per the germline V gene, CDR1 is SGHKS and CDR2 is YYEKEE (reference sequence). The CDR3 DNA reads TGTGCCAGCAGCTGGGACAATGAGCAGTTCTTC. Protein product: CASSWDNEQFF.

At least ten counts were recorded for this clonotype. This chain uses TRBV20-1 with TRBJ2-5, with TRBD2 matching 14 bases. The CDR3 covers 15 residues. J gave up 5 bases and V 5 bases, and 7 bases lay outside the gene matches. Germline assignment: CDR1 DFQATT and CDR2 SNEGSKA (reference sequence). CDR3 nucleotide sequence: TGCAGTGCTGACCGACTAGCGGGGGGGCGGGAGACCCAGTACTTC. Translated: CSADRLAGGRETQYF.

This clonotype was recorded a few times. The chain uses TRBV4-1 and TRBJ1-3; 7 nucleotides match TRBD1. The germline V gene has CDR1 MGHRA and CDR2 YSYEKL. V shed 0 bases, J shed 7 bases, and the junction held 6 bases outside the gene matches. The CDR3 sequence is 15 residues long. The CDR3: CASSQEGTAGNTIYF. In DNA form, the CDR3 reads TGCGCCAGCAGCCAAGAAGGGACAGCGGGCAACACCATATATTTT.

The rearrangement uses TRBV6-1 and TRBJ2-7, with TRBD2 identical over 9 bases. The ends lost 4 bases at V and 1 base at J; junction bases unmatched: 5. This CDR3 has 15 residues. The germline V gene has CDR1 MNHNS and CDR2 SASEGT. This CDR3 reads CASSVISGGSYEQYF. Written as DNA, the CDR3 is TGTGCCAGCAGTGTTATTAGCGGGGGATCCTACGAGCAGTACTTC.

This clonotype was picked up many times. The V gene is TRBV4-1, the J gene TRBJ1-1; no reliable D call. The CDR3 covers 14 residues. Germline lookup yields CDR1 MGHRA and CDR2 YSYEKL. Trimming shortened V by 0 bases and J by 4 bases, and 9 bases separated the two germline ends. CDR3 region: CASSQDGVGTEAFF. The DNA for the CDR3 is TGCGCCAGCAGCCAAGATGGGGTGGGCACTGAAGCTTTCTTT.

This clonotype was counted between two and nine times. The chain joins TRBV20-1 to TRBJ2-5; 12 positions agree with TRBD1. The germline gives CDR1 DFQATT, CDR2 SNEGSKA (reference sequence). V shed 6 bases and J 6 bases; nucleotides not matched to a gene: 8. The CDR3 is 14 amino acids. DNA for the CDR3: TGCAGTGCGTCTTGGGACAGGGGGCCCCAGACCCAGTACTTC. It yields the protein CSASWDRGPQTQYF.

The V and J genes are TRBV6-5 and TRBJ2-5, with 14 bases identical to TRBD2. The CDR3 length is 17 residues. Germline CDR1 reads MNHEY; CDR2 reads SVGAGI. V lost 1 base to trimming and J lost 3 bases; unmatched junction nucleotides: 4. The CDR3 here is CASSYWTSGGQEETQYF. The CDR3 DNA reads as TGTGCCAGCAGTTACTGGACTAGCGGGGGGCAAGAAGAGACCCAGTACTTC.

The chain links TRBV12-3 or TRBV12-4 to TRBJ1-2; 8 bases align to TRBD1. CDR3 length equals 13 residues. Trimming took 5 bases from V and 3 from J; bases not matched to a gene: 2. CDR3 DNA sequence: TGTGCCAGCAGTCCGGGACAGGACTATGGCTACACCTTC. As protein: CASSPGQDYGYTF.

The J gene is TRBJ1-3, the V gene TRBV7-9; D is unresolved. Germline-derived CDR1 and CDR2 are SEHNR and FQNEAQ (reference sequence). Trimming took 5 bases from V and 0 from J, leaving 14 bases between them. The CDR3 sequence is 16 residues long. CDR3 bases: TGTGCCAGCAGCCTCCTTCTCACAAACTCTGGAAACACCATATATTTT. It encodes CASSLLLTNSGNTIYF.

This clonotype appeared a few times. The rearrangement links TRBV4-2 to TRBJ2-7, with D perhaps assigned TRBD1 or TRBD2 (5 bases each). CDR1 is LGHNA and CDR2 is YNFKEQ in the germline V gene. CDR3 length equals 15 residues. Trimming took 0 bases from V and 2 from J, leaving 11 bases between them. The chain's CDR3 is CASSQDGGNPYEQYF. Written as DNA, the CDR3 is TGTGCCAGCAGCCAAGATGGGGGTAACCCCTACGAGCAGTACTTC.

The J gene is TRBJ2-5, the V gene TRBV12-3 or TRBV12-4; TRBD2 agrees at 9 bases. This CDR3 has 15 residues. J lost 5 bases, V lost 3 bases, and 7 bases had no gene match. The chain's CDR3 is CASSFLDLAGETQYF. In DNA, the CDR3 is TGTGCCAGCAGTTTCCTTGATCTAGCGGGGGAGACCCAGTACTTC.

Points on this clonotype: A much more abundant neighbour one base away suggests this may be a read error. CDR3 sequence: CSVASRRNIRYF. For the CDR3, the DNA is TGCAGTGTAGCTAGCAGGAGAAACATTCGGTACTTC. V usage is TRBV20-1 and J usage is TRBJ2-4; tentative D call: TRBD2 (5 bases). The length of the CDR3 is 12 residues. The germline V gene encodes CDR1 DFQATT and CDR2 SNEGSKA (reference sequence).

DNA for the CDR3: TGCAGTGCTAGCCTCCTAGCGGGGACCCTCTATGAGCAGTTCTTC. It yields the protein CSASLLAGTLYEQFF. The chain combines TRBV20-1 with TRBJ2-1; 9 bases are a match to TRBD2. Germline V gene data show CDR1 as DFQATT and CDR2 as SNEGSKA (reference sequence). The CDR3 is 15 residues long. V lost 3 bases and J lost 8; bases outside the gene matches: 11.

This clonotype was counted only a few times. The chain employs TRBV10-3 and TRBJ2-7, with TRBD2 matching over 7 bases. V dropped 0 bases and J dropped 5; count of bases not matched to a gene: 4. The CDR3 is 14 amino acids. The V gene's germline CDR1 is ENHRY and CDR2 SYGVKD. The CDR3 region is CAISESRGVDEQYF. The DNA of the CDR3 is TGTGCCATCAGTGAGTCACGGGGGGTTGACGAGCAGTACTTC.

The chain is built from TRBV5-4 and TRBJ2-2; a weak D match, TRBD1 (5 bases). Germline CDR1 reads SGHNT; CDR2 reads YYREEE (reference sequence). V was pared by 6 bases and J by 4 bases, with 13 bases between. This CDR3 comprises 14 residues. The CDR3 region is CASNWGASTGELFF. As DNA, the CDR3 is TGTGCCAGCAACTGGGGCGCAAGCACCGGGGAGCTGTTTTTT.

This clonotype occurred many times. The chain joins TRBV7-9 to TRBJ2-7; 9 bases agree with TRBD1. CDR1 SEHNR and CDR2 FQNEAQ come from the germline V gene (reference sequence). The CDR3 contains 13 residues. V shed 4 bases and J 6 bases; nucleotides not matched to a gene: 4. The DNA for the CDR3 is TGTGCCAGCAGCTCTCGGACAGGGGTCGAGCAGTACTTC. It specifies CASSSRTGVEQYF.

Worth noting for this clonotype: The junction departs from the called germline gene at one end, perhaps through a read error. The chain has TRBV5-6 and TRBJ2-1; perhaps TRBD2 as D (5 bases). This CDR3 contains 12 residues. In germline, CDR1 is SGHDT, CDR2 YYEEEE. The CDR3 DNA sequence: TGTGGCAGCAGCTTGGAGAGGGCCAAGCAGTTCTTC. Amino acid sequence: CGSSLERAKQFF.

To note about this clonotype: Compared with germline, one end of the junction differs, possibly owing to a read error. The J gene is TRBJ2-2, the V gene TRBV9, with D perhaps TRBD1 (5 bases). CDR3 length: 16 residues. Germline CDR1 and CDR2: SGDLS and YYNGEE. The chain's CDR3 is CPSSAEGHKNTGELFF. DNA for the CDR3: TGTCCCAGCAGCGCCGAAGGACATAAGAACACCGGGGAGCTGTTTTTT.

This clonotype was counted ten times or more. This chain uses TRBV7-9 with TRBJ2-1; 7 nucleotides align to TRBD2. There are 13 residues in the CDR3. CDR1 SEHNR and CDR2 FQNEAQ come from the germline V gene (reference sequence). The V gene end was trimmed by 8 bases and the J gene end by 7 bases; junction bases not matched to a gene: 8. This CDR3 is CASFRGDANEQFF. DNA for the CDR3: TGTGCCAGCTTTCGGGGGGACGCGAATGAGCAGTTCTTC.